This TCR beta chain was obtained from a study of control samples from healthy donors and cancer patients. Clones were read by immunoSEQ multiplex PCR, and TCRdb kept only the in-frame ones, dropping some. The table shows roughly 130,000 clones, with approximately 94% occurring only once. Germline CDR1 MDHEN, CDR2 SYDVKM. The CDR3 length is 13 residues. Trimming removed 2 bases at V and 4 bases at J, with 3 bases between. Sequencing was done on a sample of blood. The clonotype originates from a man under 40 in good health. This chain uses TRBV28 with TRBJ2-6; D is unresolved. The CDR3 loop is CASSLSGANVLTF. In DNA form, the CDR3 reads TGTGCCAGCAGTTTAAGCGGGGCCAACGTCCTGACTTTC.